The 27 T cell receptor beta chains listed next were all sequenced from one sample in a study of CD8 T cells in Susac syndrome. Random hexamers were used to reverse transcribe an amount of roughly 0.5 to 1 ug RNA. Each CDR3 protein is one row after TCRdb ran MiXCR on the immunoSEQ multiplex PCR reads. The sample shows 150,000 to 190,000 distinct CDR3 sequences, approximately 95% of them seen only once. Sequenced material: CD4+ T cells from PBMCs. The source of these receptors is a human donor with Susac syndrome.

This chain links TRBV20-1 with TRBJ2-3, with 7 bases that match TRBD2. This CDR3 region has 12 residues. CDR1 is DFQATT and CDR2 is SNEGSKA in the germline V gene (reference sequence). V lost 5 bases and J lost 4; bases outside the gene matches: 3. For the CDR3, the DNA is TGCAGTGCTGGGGGGGGTTCAGATACGCAGTATTTT. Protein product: CSAGGGSDTQYF.

The CDR3 DNA follows: TGCAGTGCTAGACTCCCCCTGGCGGGACAGACCTCCTACGAGCAGTACTTC. Its translation is CSARLPLAGQTSYEQYF. This chain joins TRBV20-1 and TRBJ2-7, with a possible D match to TRBD1 (7 bases). V was clipped by 2 bases and J by 0 bases, with 20 bases between them. CDR1 DFQATT and CDR2 SNEGSKA come from the germline V gene (reference sequence). The CDR3 has 17 residues.

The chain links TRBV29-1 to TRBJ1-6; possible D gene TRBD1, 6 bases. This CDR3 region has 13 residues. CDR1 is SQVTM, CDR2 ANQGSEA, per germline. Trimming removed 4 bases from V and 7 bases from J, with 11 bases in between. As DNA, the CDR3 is TGCAGCGTTGCTGACAGGTCAAATTCACCCCTCCACTTT. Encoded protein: CSVADRSNSPLHF.

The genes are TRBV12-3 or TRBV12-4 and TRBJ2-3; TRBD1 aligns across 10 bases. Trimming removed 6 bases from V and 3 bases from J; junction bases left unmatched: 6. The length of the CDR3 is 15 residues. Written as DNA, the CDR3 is TGTGCCAGCAGGGTGGGACAGGGGAGTACAGATACGCAGTATTTT. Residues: CASRVGQGSTDTQYF.

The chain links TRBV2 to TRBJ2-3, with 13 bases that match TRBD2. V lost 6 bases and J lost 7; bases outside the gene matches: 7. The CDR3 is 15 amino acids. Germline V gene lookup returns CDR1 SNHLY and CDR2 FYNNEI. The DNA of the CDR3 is TGTGCCAGCAGAGAACTAGCGGGGGGGCCGTATACGCAGTATTTT. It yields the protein CASRELAGGPYTQYF.

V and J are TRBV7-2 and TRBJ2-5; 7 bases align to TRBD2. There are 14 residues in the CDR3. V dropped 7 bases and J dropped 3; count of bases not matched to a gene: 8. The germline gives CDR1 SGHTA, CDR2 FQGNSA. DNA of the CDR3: TGTGCCAGCACCCTTCGGGGGAGGGAAGAGACCCAGTACTTC. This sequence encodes CASTLRGREETQYF.

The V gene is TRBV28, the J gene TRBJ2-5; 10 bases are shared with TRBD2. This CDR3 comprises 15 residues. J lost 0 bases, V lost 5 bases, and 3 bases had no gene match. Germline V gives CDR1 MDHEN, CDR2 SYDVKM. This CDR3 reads CASSASGGYQETQYF. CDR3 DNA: TGTGCCAGCAGTGCTAGCGGGGGTTACCAAGAGACCCAGTACTTC.

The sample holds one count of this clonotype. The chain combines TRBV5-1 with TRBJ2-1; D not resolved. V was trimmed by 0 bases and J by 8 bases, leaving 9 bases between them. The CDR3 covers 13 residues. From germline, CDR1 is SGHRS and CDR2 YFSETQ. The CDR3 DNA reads TGCGCCAGCAGCTTGGCCGGGCAGCATGAGCAGTTCTTC. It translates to CASSLAGQHEQFF.

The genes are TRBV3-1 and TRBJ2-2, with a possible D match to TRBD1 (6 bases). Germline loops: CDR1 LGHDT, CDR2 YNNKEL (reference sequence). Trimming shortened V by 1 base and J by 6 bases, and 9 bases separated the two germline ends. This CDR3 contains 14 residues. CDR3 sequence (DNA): TGTGCCAGCAGCCAAGGACAGGTGTCCGGGGAGCTGTTTTTT. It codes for CASSQGQVSGELFF.

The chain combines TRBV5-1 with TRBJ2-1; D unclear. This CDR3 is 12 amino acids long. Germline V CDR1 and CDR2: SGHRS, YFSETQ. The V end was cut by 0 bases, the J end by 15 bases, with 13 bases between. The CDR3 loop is CASSLAGSRGFF. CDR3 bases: TGCGCCAGCAGCTTGGCCGGCAGCCGTGGGTTCTTC.

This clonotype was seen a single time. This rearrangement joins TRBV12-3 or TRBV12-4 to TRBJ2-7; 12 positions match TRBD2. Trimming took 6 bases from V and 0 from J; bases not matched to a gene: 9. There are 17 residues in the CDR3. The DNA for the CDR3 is TGTGCCAGCAGCCCCCGGACTAGCGGGGTAAGCTCCTACGAGCAGTACTTC. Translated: CASSPRTSGVSSYEQYF.

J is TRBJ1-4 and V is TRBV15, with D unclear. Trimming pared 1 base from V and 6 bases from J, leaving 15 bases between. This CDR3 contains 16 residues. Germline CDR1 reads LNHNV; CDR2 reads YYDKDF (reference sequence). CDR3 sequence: CATSRVRTGLDEKLFF. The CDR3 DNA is TGTGCCACCAGCAGAGTTCGGACCGGATTGGATGAAAAACTGTTTTTT.

The CDR3 DNA is TGCAGCGTAGGGACTGTCACAGATACGCAGTATTTT. Its translation is CSVGTVTDTQYF. The V and J genes are TRBV29-1 and TRBJ2-3, with a weak D call TRBD2 (6 bases). The CDR3 runs to 12 residues. CDR1 is SQVTM and CDR2 is ANQGSEA in the germline V gene. The V and J ends lost 6 bases and 2 bases respectively, with 9 bases between them.

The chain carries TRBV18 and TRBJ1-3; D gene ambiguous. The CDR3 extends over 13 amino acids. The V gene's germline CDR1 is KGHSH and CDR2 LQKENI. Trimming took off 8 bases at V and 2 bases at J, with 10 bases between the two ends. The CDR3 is CASPGKTGNTIYF. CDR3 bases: TGTGCCAGCCCGGGCAAAACTGGAAACACCATATATTTT.

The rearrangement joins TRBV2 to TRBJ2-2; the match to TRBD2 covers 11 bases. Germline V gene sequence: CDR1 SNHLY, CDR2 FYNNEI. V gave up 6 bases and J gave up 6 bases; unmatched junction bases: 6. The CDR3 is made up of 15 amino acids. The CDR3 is CASSDSGGAAGELFF. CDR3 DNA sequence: TGTGCCAGCAGCGATAGCGGGGGGGCCGCCGGGGAGCTGTTTTTT.

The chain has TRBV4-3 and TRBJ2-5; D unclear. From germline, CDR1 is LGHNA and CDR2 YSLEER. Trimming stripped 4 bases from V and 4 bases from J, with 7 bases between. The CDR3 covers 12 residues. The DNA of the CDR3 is TGCGCCAGCAGCCCTACTCGAGAGACCCAGTACTTC. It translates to CASSPTRETQYF.

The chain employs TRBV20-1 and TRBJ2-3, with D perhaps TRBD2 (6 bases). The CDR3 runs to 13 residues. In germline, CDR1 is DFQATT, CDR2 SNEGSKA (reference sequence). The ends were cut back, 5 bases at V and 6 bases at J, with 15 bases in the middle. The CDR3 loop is CSAPPWGEDTQYF. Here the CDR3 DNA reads TGCAGTGCTCCCCCGTGGGGGGAGGATACGCAGTATTTT.

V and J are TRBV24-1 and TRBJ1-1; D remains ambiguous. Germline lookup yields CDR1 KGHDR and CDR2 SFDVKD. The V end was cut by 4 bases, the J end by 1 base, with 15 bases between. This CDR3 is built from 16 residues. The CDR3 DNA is TGTGCCACCAGTGACCTAAACAGCGTGTGGAACACTGAAGCTTTCTTT. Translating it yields CATSDLNSVWNTEAFF.

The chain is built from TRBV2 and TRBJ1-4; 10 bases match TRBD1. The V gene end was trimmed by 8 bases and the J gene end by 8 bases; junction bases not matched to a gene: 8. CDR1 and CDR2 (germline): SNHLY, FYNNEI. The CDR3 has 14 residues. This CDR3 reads CASLRGTGEEKLFF. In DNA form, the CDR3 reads TGTGCCAGCCTCCGAGGGACAGGGGAAGAAAAACTGTTTTTT.

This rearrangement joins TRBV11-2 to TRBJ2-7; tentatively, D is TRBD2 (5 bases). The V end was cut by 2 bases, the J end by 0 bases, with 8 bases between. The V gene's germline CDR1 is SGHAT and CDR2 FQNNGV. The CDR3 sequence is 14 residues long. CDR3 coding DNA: TGTGCCAGCAGCTTATTTACTAGCTCCTACGAGCAGTACTTC. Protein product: CASSLFTSSYEQYF.

CDR3 amino acids: CSVRGRTGELFF. The CDR3, as DNA: TGCAGCGTTCGGGGGCGCACCGGGGAGCTGTTTTTT. The gene calls are TRBV29-1 and TRBJ2-2; tentatively, D is TRBD1 or TRBD2 (6 bases each). The germline V and J ends were trimmed by 5 bases and 4 bases, with 8 bases remaining between them. The germline CDR1 and CDR2 sequences are SQVTM and ANQGSEA. This CDR3 has 12 amino acids.

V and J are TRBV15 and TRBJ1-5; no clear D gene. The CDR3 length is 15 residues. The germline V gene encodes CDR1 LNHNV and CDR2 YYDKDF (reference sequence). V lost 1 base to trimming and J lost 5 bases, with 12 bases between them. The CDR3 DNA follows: TGTGCCACCAGCAGAGTAGGGTTAGGCGATCAGCCCCAGCATTTT. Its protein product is CATSRVGLGDQPQHF.

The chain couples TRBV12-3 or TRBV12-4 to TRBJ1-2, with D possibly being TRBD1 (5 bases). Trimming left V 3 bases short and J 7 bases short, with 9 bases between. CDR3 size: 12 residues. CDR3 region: CASSFSGSGYTF. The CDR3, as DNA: TGTGCCAGCAGTTTTTCAGGGAGTGGCTACACCTTC.

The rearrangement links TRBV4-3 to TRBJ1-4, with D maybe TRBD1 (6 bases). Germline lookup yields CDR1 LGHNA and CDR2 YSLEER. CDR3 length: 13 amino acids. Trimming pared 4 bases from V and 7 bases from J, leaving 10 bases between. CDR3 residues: CASSRQGIEKLFF. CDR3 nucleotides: TGCGCCAGCAGCCGGCAGGGGATTGAAAAACTGTTTTTT.

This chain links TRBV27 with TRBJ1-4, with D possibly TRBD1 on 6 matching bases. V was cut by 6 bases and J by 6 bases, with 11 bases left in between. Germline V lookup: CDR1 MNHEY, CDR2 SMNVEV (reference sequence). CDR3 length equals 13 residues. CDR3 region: CASSRGGYEKLFF. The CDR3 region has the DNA TGTGCCAGCAGCAGGGGAGGCTATGAAAAACTGTTTTTT. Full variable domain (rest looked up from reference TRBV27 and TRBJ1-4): EAQVTQNPRYLITVTGKKLTVTCSQNMNHEYMSWYRQDPGLGLRQIYYSMNVEVTDKGDVPEGYKVSRKEKRNFPLILESPSPNQTSLYFCASSRGGYEKLFFGSGTQLSVL.

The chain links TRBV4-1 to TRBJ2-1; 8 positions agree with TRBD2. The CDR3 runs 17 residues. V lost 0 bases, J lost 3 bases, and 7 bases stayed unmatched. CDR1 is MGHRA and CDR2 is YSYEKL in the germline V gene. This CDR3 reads CASSQEASGGYYNEQFF. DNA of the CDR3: TGCGCCAGCAGCCAAGAGGCGAGCGGGGGATACTACAATGAGCAGTTCTTC.

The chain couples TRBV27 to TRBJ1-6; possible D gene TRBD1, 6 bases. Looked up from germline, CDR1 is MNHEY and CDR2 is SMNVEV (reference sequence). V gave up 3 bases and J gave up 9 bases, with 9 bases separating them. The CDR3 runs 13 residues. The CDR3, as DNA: TGTGCCAGCAGTTTGCAGGGGAGTTCACCCCTCCACTTT. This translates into CASSLQGSSPLHF.